Shown below are 13 T cell receptor beta chains from a single sample sequenced in a study of post-analysis software for immune sequencing data (dated by TCRdb to between 2015 and 2017). What the work shows at the level of the full study, not this receptor alone: Patients showed significantly higher frequencies than controls for about five TRBV segments, among them TRBV5-6, TRBV5-1 and TRBV20-1.

No cognate antigen is known for these TCRs. The receptor library was made with PCR. Sequencing was performed on an Illumina HiSeq 2500. To reduce PCR and sequencing biases, unique molecular identifiers were incorporated into the TCR beta cDNA libraries. TCRdb's own reprocessing of the public reads used fastp at Q25 and MiXCR and kept productive beta chains. Rows are combined by CDR3 protein, so each entry shows the most common genes and DNA. The sample has 350,000 to 500,000 distinct CDR3 sequences on record, about 39% of them singletons. The biggest ten clones account for less than 8% of the sample. The source material was blood. These receptors originate from a girl aged 2 to 10 with multiple sclerosis.

V gene TRBV10-3 combines with J gene TRBJ1-6; D is possibly TRBD1 (5 bases). The CDR3 totals 14 residues. The germline V gene has CDR1 ENHRY and CDR2 SYGVKD. Trimming took off 3 bases at V and 9 bases at J, with 12 bases between the two ends. CDR3 coding DNA: TGTGCCATCAGTGAAAACAGGCCGGCTTCACCCCTCCACTTT. It encodes CAISENRPASPLHF.

This CDR3 is CASSLISGGPYEQYF. For the CDR3, the DNA is TGTGCCAGCAGCTTAATTAGCGGGGGACCCTACGAGCAGTACTTC. The rearrangement joins TRBV7-2 to TRBJ2-7; 9 bases are shared with TRBD2. J gave up 2 bases and V 2 bases, and 4 bases lay outside the gene matches. Per germline, CDR1 SGHTA and CDR2 FQGNSA. The CDR3 contains 15 residues.

This clonotype has a handful of counts. This chain uses TRBV20-1 with TRBJ2-5; TRBD2 matches 11 bases. The germline V gene encodes CDR1 DFQATT and CDR2 SNEGSKA (reference sequence). The CDR3 covers 15 residues. V trimming: 3 bases; J trimming: 4 bases; junction bases outside the gene matches: 7. CDR3 sequence: CSASPSTSGIETQYF. Written as DNA, the CDR3 is TGCAGTGCTAGCCCATCGACTAGCGGGATAGAGACCCAGTACTTC.

This clonotype came up a few times. This chain joins TRBV12-3 or TRBV12-4 and TRBJ2-1; D perhaps matches TRBD2 (6 bases). V gave up 3 bases and J gave up 2 bases, with 11 bases separating them. The CDR3 has 15 amino acids. Here the CDR3 DNA reads TGTGCCAGCAGTTTGGGCGGGACGACCTACAATGAGCAGTTCTTC. Translation: CASSLGGTTYNEQFF.

This clonotype was picked up a small number of times. This chain connects TRBV24-1 to TRBJ2-1; 15 nucleotides agree with TRBD2. The junction had 7 bases not matched to a gene; V was cut back by 2 bases and J by 6 bases. Germline CDR1 and CDR2: KGHDR and SFDVKD. The CDR3 contains 18 residues. Written as DNA, the CDR3 is TGTGCCACCAGTGATTCCAGGACTAGCGGGGGGGCCGGCAATGAGCAGTTCTTC. Translation: CATSDSRTSGGAGNEQFF.

The chain is built from TRBV5-6 and TRBJ2-7, with 13 bases identical to TRBD2. Germline trimming cut 0 bases from V and 0 bases from J; bases unmatched to any gene: 3. The CDR3 totals 17 residues. Looked up from germline, CDR1 is SGHDT and CDR2 is YYEEEE. The CDR3 DNA is TGTGCCAGCAGCTTGGCCGGGACTAGCGGGGCCTCCTACGAGCAGTACTTC. Its translation is CASSLAGTSGASYEQYF.

The chain links TRBV18 to TRBJ2-5, with TRBD2 identical over 10 bases. The CDR3 spans 15 residues. The V and J ends lost 0 bases and 5 bases, in that order; junction bases with no gene match: 3. Germline V gives CDR1 KGHSH, CDR2 LQKENI. Written as DNA, the CDR3 is TGTGCCAGCTCACCACCGGGACTAGCGAGGGAGACCCAGTACTTC. It is translated as CASSPPGLARETQYF.

This clonotype was detected only a few times. The chain recombines TRBV28 with TRBJ2-7; tentatively, D is TRBD2 (5 bases). This CDR3 is built from 13 residues. Per the germline V gene, CDR1 is MDHEN and CDR2 is SYDVKM. Trimming removed 5 bases from V and 3 bases from J, with 11 bases in between. In DNA form, the CDR3 reads TGTGCCAGCAGTCCCACTAGTCACTACGAGCAGTACTTC. Its translation: CASSPTSHYEQYF. Full variable domain (remainder filled in from reference TRBV28 and TRBJ2-7): DVKVTQSSRYLVKRTGEKVFLECVQDMDHENMFWYRQDPGLGLRLIYFSYDVKMKEKGDIPEGYSVSREKKERFSLILESASTNQTSMYLCASSPTSHYEQYFGPGTRLTVT.

Regarding this clonotype: One junction end does not reproduce the germline sequence, and a read error may be involved. This sequence joins TRBV6-6 and TRBJ2-1; perhaps TRBD2 as D (6 bases). The CDR3 is 14 residues long. CDR1 MNHNY and CDR2 SVGAGI come from the germline V gene (reference sequence). The CDR3 region has the DNA TGTACCAGCAGCCTCAGAGACTCGGAGGGTGAGCAGTTCTTC. It yields the protein CTSSLRDSEGEQFF.

This clonotype was seen a few times. This sequence joins TRBV28 and TRBJ1-6; 7 bases fit TRBD1. Trimming at V came to 6 bases and at J to 7 bases, leaving 12 bases not matched to a gene. Germline CDR1 MDHEN, CDR2 SYDVKM. CDR3 length: 16 amino acids. CDR3 residues: CASSLTGTAFNSPLHF. In DNA, the CDR3 is TGTGCCAGCAGCCTGACCGGGACAGCCTTCAATTCACCCCTCCACTTT.

V is TRBV6-5 and J is TRBJ1-5, with a weak D call TRBD1 (5 bases). Germline V lookup: CDR1 MNHEY, CDR2 SVGAGI. V shed 0 bases and J shed 6 bases, with 9 bases lying between them. The CDR3 spans 14 residues. The CDR3 bases are TGTGCCAGCAGTTACTCAGAGGGGTTTCAGCCCCAGCATTTT. Its protein is CASSYSEGFQPQHF.

The chain uses TRBV12-3 or TRBV12-4 and TRBJ1-1, with 9 bases identical to TRBD1. The junction had 5 bases not matched to a gene; V was cut back by 1 base and J by 5 bases. The CDR3 consists of 15 residues. CDR3 coding DNA: TGTGCCAGCAGTTTAGAGGGGACAGGGCTGACTGAAGCTTTCTTT. This gives the protein CASSLEGTGLTEAFF.

V gene TRBV28 combines with J gene TRBJ2-1, with D perhaps TRBD1 or TRBD2 (5 bases each). With 6 bases removed from V and 10 bases from J, the gap between germline ends came to 13 bases. Germline V lookup: CDR1 MDHEN, CDR2 SYDVKM. This CDR3 spans 12 amino acids. CDR3 bases: TGTGCCAGCAGCACAGGCCCGGGAGAGCAGTTCTTC. Its translation is CASSTGPGEQFF.